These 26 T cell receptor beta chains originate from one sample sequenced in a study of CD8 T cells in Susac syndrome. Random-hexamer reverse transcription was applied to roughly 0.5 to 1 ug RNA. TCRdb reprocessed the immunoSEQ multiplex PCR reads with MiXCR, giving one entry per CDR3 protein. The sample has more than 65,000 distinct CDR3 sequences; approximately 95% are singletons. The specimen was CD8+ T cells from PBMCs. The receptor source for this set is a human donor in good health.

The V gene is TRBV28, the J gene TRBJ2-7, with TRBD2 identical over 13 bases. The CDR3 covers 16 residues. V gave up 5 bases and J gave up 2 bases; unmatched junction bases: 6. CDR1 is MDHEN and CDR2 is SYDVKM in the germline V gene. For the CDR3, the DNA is TGTGCCAGCAGTCCGGGGACTAGCGGGGTGACCTACGAGCAGTACTTC. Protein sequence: CASSPGTSGVTYEQYF.

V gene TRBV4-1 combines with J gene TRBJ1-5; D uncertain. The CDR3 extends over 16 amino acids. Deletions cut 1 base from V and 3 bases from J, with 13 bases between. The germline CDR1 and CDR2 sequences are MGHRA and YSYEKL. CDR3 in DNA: TGCGCCAGCAGCCAAGTTGGCCCCTCACCCAATCAGCCCCAGCATTTT. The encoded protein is CASSQVGPSPNQPQHF.

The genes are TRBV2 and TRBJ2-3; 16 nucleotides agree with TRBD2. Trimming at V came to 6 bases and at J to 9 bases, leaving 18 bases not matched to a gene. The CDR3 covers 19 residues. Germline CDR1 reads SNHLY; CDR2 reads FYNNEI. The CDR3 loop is CASSATGTSGGASLVTQYF. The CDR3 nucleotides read TGTGCCAGCAGCGCCACCGGGACTAGCGGGGGGGCCTCTTTGGTAACGCAGTATTTT. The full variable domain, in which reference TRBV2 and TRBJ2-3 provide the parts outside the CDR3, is EPEVTQTPSHQVTQMGQEVILRCVPISNHLYFYWYRQILGQKVEFLVSFYNNEISEKSEIFDDQFSVERPDGSNFTLKIRSTKLEDSAMYFCASSATGTSGGASLVTQYFGPGTRLTVL.

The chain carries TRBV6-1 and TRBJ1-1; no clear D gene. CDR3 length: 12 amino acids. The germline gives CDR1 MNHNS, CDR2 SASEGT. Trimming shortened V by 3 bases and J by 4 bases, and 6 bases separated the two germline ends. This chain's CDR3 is CASSDFPTEAFF. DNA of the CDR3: TGTGCCAGCAGTGATTTCCCCACTGAAGCTTTCTTT.

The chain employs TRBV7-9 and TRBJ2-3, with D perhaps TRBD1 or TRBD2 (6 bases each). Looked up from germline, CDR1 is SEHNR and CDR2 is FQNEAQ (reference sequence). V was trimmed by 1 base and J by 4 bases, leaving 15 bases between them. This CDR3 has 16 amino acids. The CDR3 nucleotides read TGTGCCAGCAGCTTAGAAAAAGGGGGAGGTCCAGATACGCAGTATTTT. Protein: CASSLEKGGGPDTQYF.

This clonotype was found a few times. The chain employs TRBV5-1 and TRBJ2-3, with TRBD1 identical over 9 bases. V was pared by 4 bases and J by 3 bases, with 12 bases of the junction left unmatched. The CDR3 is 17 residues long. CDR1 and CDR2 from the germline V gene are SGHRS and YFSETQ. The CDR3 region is CASSIPTQGARTDTQYF. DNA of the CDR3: TGCGCCAGCAGCATACCGACACAGGGGGCGCGAACAGATACGCAGTATTTT.

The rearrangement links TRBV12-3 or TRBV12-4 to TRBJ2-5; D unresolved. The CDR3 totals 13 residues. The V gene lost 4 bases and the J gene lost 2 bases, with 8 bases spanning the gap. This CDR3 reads CASSSLVQETQYF. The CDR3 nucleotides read TGTGCCAGCAGTTCTCTAGTGCAAGAGACCCAGTACTTC.

CDR3 DNA sequence: TGTGCCAGCAGCTTGGCCCCAACAGGGGCCTACGAGCAGTACGTC. Translation: CASSLAPTGAYEQYV. This sequence joins TRBV5-4 and TRBJ2-7, with 7 bases identical to TRBD1. With 0 bases clipped from V and 2 bases from J, the junction kept 5 bases outside the gene matches. Germline values: CDR1 SGHNT, CDR2 YYREEE (reference sequence). The CDR3 has 15 residues.

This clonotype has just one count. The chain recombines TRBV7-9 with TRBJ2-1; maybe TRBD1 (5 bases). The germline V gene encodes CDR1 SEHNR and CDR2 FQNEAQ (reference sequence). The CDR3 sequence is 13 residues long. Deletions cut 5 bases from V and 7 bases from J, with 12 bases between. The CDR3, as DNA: TGTGCCAGCAGCCTCGAGAAGGGGAATGAGCAGTTCTTC. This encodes CASSLEKGNEQFF.

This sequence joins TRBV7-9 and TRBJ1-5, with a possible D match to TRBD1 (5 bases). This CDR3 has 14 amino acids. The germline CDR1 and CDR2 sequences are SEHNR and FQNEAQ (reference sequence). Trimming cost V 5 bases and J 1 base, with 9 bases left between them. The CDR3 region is CASSRGQSNQPQHF. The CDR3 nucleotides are TGTGCCAGCAGCCGAGGACAAAGCAATCAGCCCCAGCATTTT.

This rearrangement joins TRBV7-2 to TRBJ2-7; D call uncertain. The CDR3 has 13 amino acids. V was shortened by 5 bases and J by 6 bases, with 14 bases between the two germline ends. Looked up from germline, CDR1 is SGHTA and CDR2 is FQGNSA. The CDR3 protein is CASSLNLLSEQYF. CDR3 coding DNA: TGTGCCAGCAGCCTTAACCTCCTGAGCGAGCAGTACTTC. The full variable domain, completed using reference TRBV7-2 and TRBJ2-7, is GAGVSQSPSNKVTEKGKDVELRCDPISGHTALYWYRQSLGQGLEFLIYFQGNSAPDKSGLPSDRFSAERTGGSVSTLTIQRTQQEDSAVYLCASSLNLLSEQYFGPGTRLTVT.

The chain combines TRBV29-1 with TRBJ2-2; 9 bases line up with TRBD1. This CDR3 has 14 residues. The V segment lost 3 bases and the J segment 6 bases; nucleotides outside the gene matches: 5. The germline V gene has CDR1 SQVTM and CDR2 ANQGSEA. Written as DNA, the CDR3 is TGCAGCGTTGAGGGACAGGGCTATCCCGGGGAGCTGTTTTTT. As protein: CSVEGQGYPGELFF.

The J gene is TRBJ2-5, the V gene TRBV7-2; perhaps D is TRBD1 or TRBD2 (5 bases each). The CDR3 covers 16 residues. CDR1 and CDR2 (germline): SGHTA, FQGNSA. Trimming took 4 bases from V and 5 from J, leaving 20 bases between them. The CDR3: CASSSDGDPRWETQYF. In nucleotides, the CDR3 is TGTGCCAGCAGCTCGGACGGGGACCCTAGGTGGGAGACCCAGTACTTC.

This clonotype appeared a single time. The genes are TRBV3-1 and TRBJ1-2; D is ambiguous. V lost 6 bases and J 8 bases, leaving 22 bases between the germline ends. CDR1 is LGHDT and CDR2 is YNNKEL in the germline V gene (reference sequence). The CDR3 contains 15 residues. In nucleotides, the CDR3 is TGTGCCAGCAGTTCGCGGACGGCCCTATGGTTAGGCTACACCTTC. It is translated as CASSSRTALWLGYTF. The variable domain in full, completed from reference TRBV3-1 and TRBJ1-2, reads DTAVSQTPKYLVTQMGNDKSIKCEQNLGHDTMYWYKQDSKKFLKIMFSYNNKELIINETVPNRFSPKSPDKAHLNLHINSLELGDSAVYFCASSSRTALWLGYTFGSGTRLTVV.

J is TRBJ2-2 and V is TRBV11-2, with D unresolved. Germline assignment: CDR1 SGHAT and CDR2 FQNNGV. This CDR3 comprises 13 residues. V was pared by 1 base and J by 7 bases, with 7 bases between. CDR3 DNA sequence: TGTGCCAGCAGCTTAGCCTCGTACGGGGAGCTGTTTTTT. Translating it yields CASSLASYGELFF.

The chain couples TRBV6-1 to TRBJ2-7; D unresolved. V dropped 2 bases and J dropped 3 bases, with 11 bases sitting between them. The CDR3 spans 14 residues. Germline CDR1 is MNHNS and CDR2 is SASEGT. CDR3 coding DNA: TGTGCCAGCAGTGAAAGGGCGAACCGCTACGAGCAGTACGTC. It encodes CASSERANRYEQYV.

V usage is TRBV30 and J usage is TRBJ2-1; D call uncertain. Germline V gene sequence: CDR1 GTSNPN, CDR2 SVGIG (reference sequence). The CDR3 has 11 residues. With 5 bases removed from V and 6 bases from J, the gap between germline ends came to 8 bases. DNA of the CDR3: TGTGCCTGGGGAGAGGTCAATGAGCAGTTCTTC. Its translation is CAWGEVNEQFF. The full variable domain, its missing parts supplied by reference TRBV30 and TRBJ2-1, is SQTIHQWPATLVQPVGSPLSLECTVEGTSNPNLYWYRQAAGRGLQLLFYSVGIGQISSEVPQNLSASRPQDRQFILSSKKLLLSDSGFYLCAWGEVNEQFFGPGTRLTVL.

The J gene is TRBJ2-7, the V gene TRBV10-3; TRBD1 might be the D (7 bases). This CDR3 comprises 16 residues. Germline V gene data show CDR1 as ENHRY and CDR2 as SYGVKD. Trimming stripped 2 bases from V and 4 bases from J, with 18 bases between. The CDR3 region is CAISEPHQGEVYEQYV. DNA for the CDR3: TGTGCCATCAGTGAGCCTCACCAGGGGGAGGTATACGAGCAGTACGTC.

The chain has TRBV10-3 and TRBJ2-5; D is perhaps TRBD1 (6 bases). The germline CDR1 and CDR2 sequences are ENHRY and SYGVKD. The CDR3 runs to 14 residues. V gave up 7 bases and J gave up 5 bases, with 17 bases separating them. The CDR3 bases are TGTGCCATCAAGGGGCTGGGGCAGGGGGAGACCCAGTACTTC. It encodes CAIKGLGQGETQYF.

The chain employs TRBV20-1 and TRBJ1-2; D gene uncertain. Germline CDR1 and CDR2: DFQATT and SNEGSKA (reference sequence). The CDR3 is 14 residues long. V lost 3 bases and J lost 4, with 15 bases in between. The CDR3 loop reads CSASEQPQPYGYTF. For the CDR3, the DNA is TGCAGTGCTAGTGAACAGCCGCAACCCTATGGCTACACCTTC.

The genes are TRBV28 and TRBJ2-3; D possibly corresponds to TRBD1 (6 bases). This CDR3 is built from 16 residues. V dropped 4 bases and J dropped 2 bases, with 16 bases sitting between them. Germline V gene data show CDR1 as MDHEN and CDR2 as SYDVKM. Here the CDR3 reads CASSSPDRTHTDTQYF. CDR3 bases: TGTGCCAGCAGTTCCCCAGACAGGACTCACACAGATACGCAGTATTTT.

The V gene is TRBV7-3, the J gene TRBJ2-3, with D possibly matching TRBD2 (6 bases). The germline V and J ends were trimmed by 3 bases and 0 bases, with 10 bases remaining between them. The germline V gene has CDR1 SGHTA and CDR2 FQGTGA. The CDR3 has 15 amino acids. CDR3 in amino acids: CASSFLGGSTDTQYF. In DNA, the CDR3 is TGTGCCAGCAGCTTCCTCGGGGGAAGCACAGATACGCAGTATTTT.

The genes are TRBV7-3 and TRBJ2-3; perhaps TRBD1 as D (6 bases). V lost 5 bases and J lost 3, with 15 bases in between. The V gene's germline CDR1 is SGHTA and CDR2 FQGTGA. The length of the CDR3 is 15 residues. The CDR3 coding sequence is TGTGCCAGCAGCCATTGGGGGCGCGGGACAGATACGCAGTATTTT. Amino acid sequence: CASSHWGRGTDTQYF.

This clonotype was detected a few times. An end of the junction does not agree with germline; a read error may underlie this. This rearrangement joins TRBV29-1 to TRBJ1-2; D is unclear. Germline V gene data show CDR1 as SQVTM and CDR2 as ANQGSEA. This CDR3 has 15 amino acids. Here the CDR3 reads CSVLPYRVPNYGYTF. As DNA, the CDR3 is TGCAGCGTCCTGCCATACAGAGTCCCTAACTATGGCTACACTTTC.

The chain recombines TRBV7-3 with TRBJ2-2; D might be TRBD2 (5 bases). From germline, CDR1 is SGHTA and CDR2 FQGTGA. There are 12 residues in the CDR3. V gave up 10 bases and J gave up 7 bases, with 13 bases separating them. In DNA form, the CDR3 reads TGTGCCACTAGCTCTGGGATCGGGGAGCTGTTTTTT. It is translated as CATSSGIGELFF. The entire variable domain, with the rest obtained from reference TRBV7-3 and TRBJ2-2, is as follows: GAGVSQTPSNKVTEKGKYVELRCDPISGHTALYWYRQSLGQGPEFLIYFQGTGAADDSGLPNDRFFAVRPEGSVSTLKIQRTERGDSAVYLCATSSGIGELFFGEGSRLTVL.

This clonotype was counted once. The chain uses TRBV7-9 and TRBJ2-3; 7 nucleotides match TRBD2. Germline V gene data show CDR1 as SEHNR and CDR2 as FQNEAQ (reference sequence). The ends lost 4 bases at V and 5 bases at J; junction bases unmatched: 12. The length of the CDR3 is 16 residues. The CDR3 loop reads CASSYWERGPIDTQYF. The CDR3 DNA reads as TGTGCCAGCAGCTATTGGGAGCGGGGCCCCATAGATACGCAGTATTTT.